The 27 T cell receptor beta chains given below trace back to one sample, sequenced in a study of T cell responses to AZD1222 COVID-19 vaccine. Sequencing used immunoSEQ multiplex PCR; TCRdb keeps in-frame clones, though not all of them. In the table there are 90,000 to 150,000 clones, 85% to 90% of which are singletons. This sample comprised peripheral blood, obtained on day 0 of AZD1222 vaccination. The receptor source for this set is an adult in good health.

The chain is built from TRBV30 and TRBJ2-6, with TRBD2 matching over 8 bases. With V trimmed by 5 bases and J by 2 bases, 2 bases remained unmatched. CDR3 length equals 14 residues. Germline values: CDR1 GTSNPN, CDR2 SVGIG (reference sequence). CDR3 DNA sequence: TGTGCCTGGGCAGCGGGGGCTGGGGCCAACGTCCTGACTTTC. Its translation is CAWAAGAGANVLTF.

J is TRBJ1-4 and V is TRBV19; 9 bases line up with TRBD1. CDR1 is LNHDA, CDR2 SQIVND, per germline (reference sequence). The CDR3 runs 15 residues. With V trimmed by 7 bases and J by 5 bases, 8 bases remained unmatched. This CDR3 reads CASTRDRAGNEKLFF. The CDR3 region has the DNA TGTGCCAGTACCCGGGACAGGGCCGGGAATGAAAAACTGTTTTTT.

The chain has TRBV28 and TRBJ2-7; 8 nucleotides match TRBD1. With 5 bases clipped from V and 1 base from J, the junction kept 7 bases outside the gene matches. CDR3 length: 15 residues. Germline lookup yields CDR1 MDHEN and CDR2 SYDVKM. The CDR3 DNA follows: TGTGCCAGCAGTGCTACAGGGGGAGGATCCTACGAGCAGTACTTC. It translates to CASSATGGGSYEQYF. Drawing the rest from reference TRBV28 and TRBJ2-7, the complete variable domain is DVKVTQSSRYLVKRTGEKVFLECVQDMDHENMFWYRQDPGLGLRLIYFSYDVKMKEKGDIPEGYSVSREKKERFSLILESASTNQTSMYLCASSATGGGSYEQYFGPGTRLTVT.

CDR3 loop: CASSVGTGHYEQYF. The CDR3 DNA reads TGCGCCAGCAGCGTGGGGACAGGACATTACGAGCAGTACTTC. The chain links TRBV5-1 to TRBJ2-7, with 8 positions matching TRBD1. V trimming: 4 bases; J trimming: 4 bases; junction bases outside the gene matches: 7. Germline V CDR1 and CDR2: SGHRS, YFSETQ. The CDR3 length is 14 residues.

The chain carries TRBV6-5 and TRBJ2-5; 9 bases line up with TRBD1. The CDR3 has 15 amino acids. The V and J ends lost 5 bases and 2 bases, in that order; junction bases with no gene match: 6. CDR1 and CDR2 (germline): MNHEY, SVGAGI. The CDR3 DNA reads as TGTGCCAGCAGTACGGACAGGGGTCAACAAGAGACCCAGTACTTC. This codes for CASSTDRGQQETQYF.

CDR3 DNA: TGTGCCAGCGGGGAAAGGACATACTCCTACGAGCAGTACTTC. Translation gives CASGERTYSYEQYF. The chain joins TRBV27 to TRBJ2-7; D is possibly TRBD1 (5 bases). CDR1 and CDR2 (germline): MNHEY, SMNVEV (reference sequence). CDR3 length equals 14 residues. V was clipped by 8 bases and J by 0 bases, with 14 bases between them.

The rearrangement joins TRBV7-3 to TRBJ2-1; 8 bases line up with TRBD1. Per germline, CDR1 SGHTA and CDR2 FQGTGA. V was pared by 3 bases and J by 3 bases, with 7 bases of the junction left unmatched. This CDR3 contains 16 residues. The CDR3 DNA follows: TGTGCCAGCAGCTTTCGGCAGGGGGCGAGCTACAATGAGCAGTTCTTC. Its translation: CASSFRQGASYNEQFF.

A note on this clone: This specimen includes other DNA sequences encoding the same CDR3. The chain links TRBV29-1 to TRBJ1-4; possibly TRBD1 for D (6 bases). The CDR3 length is 12 residues. Germline CDR1 and CDR2: SQVTM and ANQGSEA. V was trimmed by 4 bases and J by 4 bases, leaving 7 bases between them. Here the CDR3 reads CSVGRGNEKLFF. The DNA of the CDR3 is TGCAGCGTTGGCAGGGGTAATGAAAAACTGTTTTTT.

The genes are TRBV7-9 and TRBJ1-1; 10 bases line up with TRBD1. Germline V lookup: CDR1 SEHNR, CDR2 FQNEAQ (reference sequence). Unmatched junction bases numbered 6, after V lost 5 bases and J lost 6 bases. This CDR3 is 14 amino acids long. The CDR3 is CASSPGQGVAEAFF. DNA for the CDR3: TGTGCCAGCAGCCCAGGACAGGGGGTCGCTGAAGCTTTCTTT.

The chain has TRBV19 and TRBJ1-1; 7 bases map to TRBD1. Germline CDR1 LNHDA, CDR2 SQIVND (reference sequence). Germline trimming cut 6 bases from V and 2 bases from J; bases unmatched to any gene: 12. This CDR3 region has 16 residues. The CDR3, as DNA: TGTGCCAGTAGGCAGGGACAGACCAACTATAACACTGAAGCTTTCTTT. Its translation: CASRQGQTNYNTEAFF.

This sequence joins TRBV10-2 and TRBJ1-5; D unclear. Germline loops: CDR1 WSHSY, CDR2 SAAADI. V was shortened by 2 bases and J by 5 bases, with 10 bases between the two germline ends. The CDR3 has 14 residues. CDR3 in DNA: TGCGCCAGCAGTGAGGCGGGCTTCGATCAGCCCCAGCATTTT. Translation gives CASSEAGFDQPQHF.

The chain combines TRBV7-2 with TRBJ1-4; no clear D. Per germline, CDR1 SGHTA and CDR2 FQGNSA. The CDR3 covers 14 residues. Trimming removed 3 bases at V and 7 bases at J, with 12 bases between. The CDR3 is CASSFSWRVEKLFF. The CDR3 DNA reads as TGTGCCAGCAGCTTCTCGTGGAGGGTTGAAAAACTGTTTTTT.

The rearrangement joins TRBV14 to TRBJ2-1, with a tentative D call TRBD2 (5 bases). V was trimmed by 5 bases and J by 8 bases, leaving 16 bases between them. Germline V gene data show CDR1 as SGHDN and CDR2 as FVKESK. This CDR3 spans 14 amino acids. The CDR3 region has the DNA TGTGCCAGCAGCTACCGACCGTTCGGGGATGAGCAGTTCTTC. It is translated as CASSYRPFGDEQFF.

V usage is TRBV9 and J usage is TRBJ2-7, with 11 bases lining up with TRBD2. The CDR3 extends over 13 amino acids. Germline-derived CDR1 and CDR2 are SGDLS and YYNGEE. The trim removed 7 bases at V and 3 bases at J, leaving 3 bases unmatched. CDR3 residues: CASGGTSGYEQYF. The CDR3, as DNA: TGTGCCAGCGGAGGGACTAGCGGCTACGAGCAGTACTTC.

The chain is built from TRBV24-1 and TRBJ1-5, with TRBD1 as a possible D gene (5 bases). V was pared by 1 base and J by 9 bases, with 18 bases between. CDR3 length: 16 amino acids. Germline V gene data show CDR1 as KGHDR and CDR2 as SFDVKD. DNA for the CDR3: TGTGCCACCAGTGATTTTGGGGCAAGGGTTGGTTGGCCCCAGCATTTT. Its translation is CATSDFGARVGWPQHF.

V is TRBV21-1 and J is TRBJ1-2. TRBV21-1 is a listed pseudogene. This CDR3 has 15 amino acids. The DNA for the CDR3 is TGTGCCAGCAGCTCGGCTCCCCGGGCCGGTGGAGGCTACACCTTC. It codes for CASSSAPRAGGGYTF.

This clone appeared a few times. The chain employs TRBV5-4 and TRBJ1-2, with a possible D match to TRBD1 (5 bases). The CDR3 runs to 14 residues. Looked up from germline, CDR1 is SGHNT and CDR2 is YYREEE (reference sequence). The V end was cut by 0 bases, the J end by 8 bases, with 14 bases between. The CDR3 reads CASSLGRGAQGYTF. As DNA, the CDR3 is TGTGCCAGCAGCTTGGGAAGGGGCGCGCAAGGCTACACCTTC. The variable domain in full, completed from reference TRBV5-4 and TRBJ1-2, reads ETGVTQSPTHLIKTRGQQVTLRCSSQSGHNTVSWYQQALGQGPQFIFQYYREEENGRGNFPPRFSGLQFPNYSSELNVNALELDDSALYLCASSLGRGAQGYTFGSGTRLTVV.

The chain is built from TRBV5-5 and TRBJ2-3, with D hard to call. Trimming pared 0 bases from V and 6 bases from J, leaving 8 bases between. Looked up from germline, CDR1 is SGHKS and CDR2 is YYEKEE (reference sequence). The CDR3 spans 13 residues. For the CDR3, the DNA is TGTGCCAGCAGCTTGGGAGGACCGGATACGCAGTATTTT. It yields the protein CASSLGGPDTQYF.

This chain joins TRBV5-6 and TRBJ1-5; the match to TRBD1 covers 10 bases. V shed 3 bases and J 5 bases; nucleotides not matched to a gene: 2. Looked up from germline, CDR1 is SGHDT and CDR2 is YYEEEE. CDR3 length equals 14 residues. The CDR3 DNA is TGTGCCAGCAGCTGGGGGACAGGGGATCAGCCCCAGCATTTT. Translating gives CASSWGTGDQPQHF.

The gene calls are TRBV19 and TRBJ1-5; tentatively, D is TRBD1 (5 bases). The V end was cut by 9 bases, the J end by 0 bases, with 21 bases between. Germline-derived CDR1 and CDR2 are LNHDA and SQIVND (reference sequence). The length of the CDR3 is 17 residues. The DNA of the CDR3 is TGTGCCAGCCACCGGACATCCTCCCCCTTTAGCAATCAGCCCCAGCATTTT. Translation gives CASHRTSSPFSNQPQHF.

This rearrangement joins TRBV2 to TRBJ1-1; no clear D gene. V lost 3 bases to trimming and J lost 2 bases, with 13 bases between them. CDR1 is SNHLY and CDR2 is FYNNEI in the germline V gene. The CDR3 is 15 residues long. This CDR3 reads CASSEFGSGNTEAFF. Here the CDR3 DNA reads TGTGCCAGCAGTGAGTTCGGTTCGGGAAACACTGAAGCTTTCTTT.

This chain uses TRBV11-2 with TRBJ2-1; 10 bases are a match to TRBD2. V lost 2 bases and J lost 3; bases outside the gene matches: 10. The CDR3 is made up of 18 amino acids. Germline V gene lookup returns CDR1 SGHAT and CDR2 FQNNGV. The CDR3 sequence: CASSLRAQLAGIYNEQFF. The CDR3 DNA sequence: TGTGCCAGCAGCTTACGAGCCCAACTAGCGGGAATCTACAATGAGCAGTTCTTC.

The chain recombines TRBV29-1 with TRBJ1-1; unclear D gene. V lost 7 bases to trimming and J lost 1 base, with 7 bases between them. The CDR3 length is 11 residues. The V gene's germline CDR1 is SQVTM and CDR2 ANQGSEA. CDR3 DNA sequence: TGCAGCGGCTCACGGAACACTGAAGCTTTCTTT. Translating it yields CSGSRNTEAFF.

The rearrangement joins TRBV19 to TRBJ1-2; 10 bases agree with TRBD1. The CDR3 runs to 13 residues. Trimming at V came to 6 bases and at J to 6 bases, leaving 4 bases not matched to a gene. Germline V CDR1 and CDR2: LNHDA, SQIVND (reference sequence). The CDR3 reads CASRGDRGNGYTF. CDR3 bases: TGTGCCAGTAGAGGGGACAGGGGAAATGGCTACACCTTC.

The chain links TRBV9 to TRBJ2-5; D is perhaps TRBD2 (6 bases). Germline V gene lookup returns CDR1 SGDLS and CDR2 YYNGEE. There are 18 residues in the CDR3. Trimming stripped 0 bases from V and 5 bases from J, with 23 bases between. Here the CDR3 reads CASSVEVLRGPRGETQYF. Here the CDR3 DNA reads TGTGCCAGCAGCGTAGAGGTCTTGCGGGGACCCCGTGGGGAGACCCAGTACTTC.

The chain has TRBV28 and TRBJ1-1, with a tentative D call TRBD1 (6 bases). V gave up 3 bases and J gave up 4 bases, with 21 bases separating them. Germline V lookup: CDR1 MDHEN, CDR2 SYDVKM. The CDR3 length is 17 residues. CDR3 protein: CASSFRARHPGATEAFF. CDR3 bases: TGTGCCAGCAGTTTTCGCGCCCGGCACCCAGGGGCCACTGAAGCTTTCTTT.

The chain has TRBV7-9 and TRBJ2-3; the D is unclear. CDR3 length: 13 residues. From germline, CDR1 is SEHNR and CDR2 FQNEAQ (reference sequence). V lost 5 bases to trimming and J lost 4 bases, with 10 bases between them. The CDR3 sequence is CASSPRSPDTQYF. The CDR3 region has the DNA TGTGCCAGCAGCCCTAGGAGCCCAGATACGCAGTATTTT. Based on the CDR3 plus reference TRBV7-9 and TRBJ2-3, the full variable domain is DTGVSQNPRHKITKRGQNVTFRCDPISEHNRLYWYRQTLGQGPEFLTYFQNEAQLEKSRLLSDRFSAERPKGSFSTLEIQRTEQGDSAMYLCASSPRSPDTQYFGPGTRLTVL.